The 5 T cell receptor beta chains below were found in one sample sequenced in a study of control samples from healthy donors and cancer patients. The table came from immunoSEQ multiplex PCR; TCRdb's copy has only in-frame clones and leaves some out. The sample lists approximately 130,000 clones; more than 80% were seen once. Sequenced sample: blood. Source of these receptors: a man aged 50 to 60 in good health.

Only a few counts were recorded for this clone. The V call is TRBV16, the J call TRBJ2-7, with D uncertain. Germline V gives CDR1 KGHSY, CDR2 FQNENV. This CDR3 has 14 amino acids. V was clipped by 2 bases and J by 3 bases, with 11 bases between them. CDR3 nucleotide sequence: TGTGCCAGCAGCCAAAGGAACGGCCTCTACGAGCAGTACTTC. Protein: CASSQRNGLYEQYF. The full variable domain, rest sourced from reference TRBV16 and TRBJ2-7, is GEEVAQTPKHLVRGEGQKAKLYCAPIKGHSYVFWYQQVLKNEFKFLISFQNENVFDETGMPKERFSAKCLPNSPCSLEIQATKLEDSAVYFCASSQRNGLYEQYFGPGTRLTVT.

The chain is built from TRBV11-2 and TRBJ1-3; 7 bases are shared with TRBD1. The CDR3 totals 15 residues. J gave up 0 bases and V 3 bases, and 2 bases lay outside the gene matches. Germline assignment: CDR1 SGHAT and CDR2 FQNNGV. The CDR3 DNA reads as TGTGCCAGCAGCTTGACAGGGTTCTCTGGAAACACCATATATTTT. This sequence encodes CASSLTGFSGNTIYF.

The rearrangement joins TRBV9 to TRBJ1-3; D uncertain. CDR3 length: 16 residues. V dropped 0 bases and J dropped 1 base, with 11 bases sitting between them. CDR1 is SGDLS, CDR2 YYNGEE, per germline. Here the CDR3 DNA reads TGTGCCAGCAGCGTAGCGTGGGGAGGGTCTGGAAACACCATATATTTT. This sequence encodes CASSVAWGGSGNTIYF.

The rearrangement joins TRBV4-1 to TRBJ1-6, with 11 bases lining up with TRBD1. Trimming at V came to 4 bases and at J to 4 bases, leaving 9 bases not matched to a gene. Germline V gives CDR1 MGHRA, CDR2 YSYEKL. This CDR3 has 18 amino acids. The CDR3 DNA sequence: TGCGCCAGCAGCCTTAGCGGGACAGGGGGAAGATATAATTCACCCCTCCACTTT. Translation: CASSLSGTGGRYNSPLHF.

V is TRBV5-1 and J is TRBJ1-2, with D unclear. Germline values: CDR1 SGHRS, CDR2 YFSETQ. V lost 1 base to trimming and J lost 7 bases, with 14 bases between them. The CDR3 covers 14 residues. The CDR3 loop reads CASSLTSPAAGYTF. As DNA, the CDR3 is TGCGCCAGCAGCTTGACGTCCCCGGCGGCTGGCTACACCTTC.